This TCR beta chain was captured by sequencing in a study of CXCR3-negative and CXCR3-positive naive CD8 T cells (dated by TCRdb to between 2017 and 2020). About the study as a whole: In total, about 130 million TRB reads were obtained, which works out to roughly 1.5 +/- 0.3 million reads per library. Naive subsets from 5 or 6 donors and memory cells from 3 donors were included in the TRBV-TRBJ cluster analysis. The diversity and physicochemical repertoire analyses included around 10 donors pooled from two independent experiments.

This sample was sequenced with a NextSeq 550. The Human TCR Profiling Kit (MiLaboratory) was used to make UMI-labeled 5' RACE TRB cDNA libraries. The full amount of extracted RNA was used for cDNA synthesis, and the full amount of resulting cDNA was used for PCR amplification. Libraries were prepared in parallel with an identical number of PCR cycles. Per the original workflow: With a minimum of two reads required per UMI, MIGEC and MiXCR pulled out about 50,000 +/- 10,000 unique UMI-labeled TRB cDNA molecules from each library. Each library averaged roughly 36,000 +/- 9,600 functional in-frame TRB CDR3 nucleotide clonotypes without stop codons. After downsampling to 5000 UMI-labeled TRB molecules per sample, diversity metrics such as normalized Shannon-Wiener and Chao1 were calculated in VDJtools. Clonotype-size-weighted physicochemical properties of the central five CDR3 residues (interaction energy, strength, volume and Kidera factor 4) were computed in VDJtools. TCRdb reprocessed the sequencing reads and holds a single record per CDR3 protein sequence, with no DNA. The authors' filters were not applied to this entry. The table for this sample shows about 98,000 distinct CDR3 sequences. The ten largest clones add up to approximately 1% of the sample.

The CDR3 holds 15 amino acids from the cysteine to the phenylalanine. The entry carries no DNA sequence. The germline V gene supplies CDR1 ENHRY and CDR2 SYGVKD. Overall study outcomes, separate from this receptor: Surface CD5, linked to self-reactivity in mice, was comparable between naive subsets; TCR interaction strength was therefore also inferred from TRB CDR3 physicochemical properties. TRBV-TRBJ usage was similar between naive CXCR3-negative and CXCR3-positive cells from the same donor, while memory cells showed distinct patterns. Freshly isolated PBMCs were used for most assays because CXCR3 expression went down partially after cryopreservation. Repertoire diversity was comparably high in both naive subsets but much lower in memory CD8+ T cells. TRB CDR3s from CXCR3-positive naive cells showed higher hydrophobicity (lower Kidera factor 4), lower energy, and higher strength and volume indices than CXCR3-negative naive cells.

Each CD8+ T cell subset was flow-sorted in triplicate, with roughly 330,000 cells per subset placed directly into RLT lysis buffer. Naive CD8+ T cells were defined stringently as CD45RO-CCR7+CD27+CD95- to exclude memory contaminants. Peripheral blood mononuclear cells were isolated from buffy coats by standard density gradient centrifugation. A FACSAria III was used to flow-sort naive CD8+ T cells into CXCR3-negative and CXCR3-positive populations. An RNeasy Mini Kit was used to extract total RNA from the sorted cells. Details on this clonotype: Its antigen remains undetermined.

This clonotype originated in a human donor in good health. Some clones in this sample may be carry-over from other donors' samples. The sequenced material came from naive CXCR3+ CD8+ T cells from blood. The cell subset or site label corresponds to: CD45RO-CCR7+CD27+CD95- naive CD8+ T cells expressing CXCR3 (TNR3+). The chain is made from TRBV10-3 and TRBJ2-3. The CDR3 reads as follows: CAISESIGLGDTQYF.